The 31 T cell receptor beta chains below were found in one sample sequenced in a study of human T cells and chemical hapten exposure. One entry per CDR3 protein, called by TCRdb with MiXCR from the RACE reads. The sample includes over 100,000 distinct CDR3 sequences, approximately 8.3% of them seen just once. As for time point: healthy volunteer bleed at 2 weeks. The starting material, unfractionated whole blood, was used for total RNA extraction. The material sequenced was whole blood. These receptors all come from a male donor in good health. Some clones in this sample may be carry-over from other donors' samples.

The rearrangement uses TRBV30 and TRBJ2-5, with TRBD2 matching 10 bases. The CDR3 extends over 13 amino acids. The junction had 8 bases not matched to a gene; V was cut back by 8 bases and J by 5 bases. The germline V gene has CDR1 GTSNPN and CDR2 SVGIG (reference sequence). The CDR3 reads CARSGGAFETQYF. The CDR3 nucleotides read TGTGCCAGAAGCGGGGGGGCGTTTGAGACCCAGTACTTC.

This clonotype was observed a handful of times. This chain links TRBV6-5 with TRBJ2-7; TRBD2 agrees at 7 bases. Germline values: CDR1 MNHEY, CDR2 SVGAGI. Trimming removed 6 bases from V and 6 bases from J; junction bases left unmatched: 5. CDR3 length equals 12 residues. The CDR3 is CASSRGGGEQYF. The CDR3 coding sequence is TGTGCCAGCAGCCGCGGGGGAGGCGAGCAGTACTTC.

The chain recombines TRBV6-5 with TRBJ2-3, with a tentative D call TRBD2 (7 bases). Germline V gene lookup returns CDR1 MNHEY and CDR2 SVGAGI. CDR3 length: 16 residues. V was cut by 0 bases and J by 2 bases, with 12 bases left in between. The CDR3 protein is CASSYSGGPDTDTQYF. DNA for the CDR3: TGTGCCAGCAGTTACTCGGGGGGGCCCGACACAGATACGCAGTATTTT.

The sample holds a few counts of this clonotype. V gene TRBV11-2 combines with J gene TRBJ1-2; the D gene is possibly TRBD1 (5 bases). The CDR3 length is 14 residues. Trimming pared 3 bases from V and 4 bases from J, leaving 12 bases between. Germline loops: CDR1 SGHAT, CDR2 FQNNGV. Here the CDR3 DNA reads TGTGCCAGCAGCTTGGATAGAGGGGTCTATGGCTACACCTTC. This translates into CASSLDRGVYGYTF.

The chain recombines TRBV7-9 with TRBJ1-1; no clear D. The CDR3 consists of 13 residues. The V gene's germline CDR1 is SEHNR and CDR2 FQNEAQ (reference sequence). V lost 1 base and J 4 bases, leaving 7 bases between the germline ends. The CDR3 loop is CASSLGGPTEAFF. The CDR3 DNA reads TGTGCCAGCAGCTTAGGAGGCCCCACTGAAGCTTTCTTT.

The genes are TRBV29-1 and TRBJ2-4; no firm D call. The V end was cut by 7 bases, the J end by 4 bases, with 14 bases between. The CDR3 totals 13 residues. Germline V gene sequence: CDR1 SQVTM, CDR2 ANQGSEA. The CDR3 sequence: CSATQDQKNIQYF. CDR3 coding DNA: TGCAGCGCTACCCAGGACCAAAAAAACATTCAGTACTTC.

Only a few counts were recorded for this clonotype. The chain has TRBV7-9 and TRBJ2-1, with 8 bases lining up with TRBD2. The CDR3 is 15 amino acids. Germline V gene sequence: CDR1 SEHNR, CDR2 FQNEAQ (reference sequence). V shed 5 bases, J shed 2 bases, and the junction held 5 bases outside the gene matches. The CDR3 region is CASSRGGPPYNEQFF. CDR3 coding DNA: TGTGCCAGCAGCCGGGGGGGGCCCCCCTACAATGAGCAGTTCTTC.

This chain connects TRBV28 to TRBJ2-7; maybe TRBD1 (5 bases). The CDR3 is 14 residues long. In germline, CDR1 is MDHEN, CDR2 SYDVKM. With 4 bases removed from V and 5 bases from J, the gap between germline ends came to 15 bases. The CDR3: CASSSTGSGDEQYF. In nucleotides, the CDR3 is TGTGCCAGCAGTTCCACAGGATCCGGTGACGAGCAGTACTTC.

V gene TRBV7-9 combines with J gene TRBJ2-2; 8 nucleotides agree with TRBD2. Germline V lookup: CDR1 SEHNR, CDR2 FQNEAQ (reference sequence). The ends lost 6 bases at V and 0 bases at J; junction bases unmatched: 3. This CDR3 has 15 residues. CDR3 nucleotides: TGTGCCAGCAGTTATAGCGGGGCGAACACCGGGGAGCTGTTTTTT. Translating gives CASSYSGANTGELFF.

This clonotype was observed many times. The chain is built from TRBV4-3 and TRBJ1-1; TRBD1 is a possible D gene (6 bases). Germline V lookup: CDR1 LGHNA, CDR2 YSLEER. V was clipped by 1 base and J by 5 bases, with 23 bases between them. The CDR3 loop spans 18 amino acids. CDR3 loop: CASSQVTGTHGVGTEAFF. CDR3 in DNA: TGCGCCAGCAGCCAAGTAACCGGGACACACGGGGTTGGGACTGAAGCTTTCTTT.

This clonotype came up a few times. The V gene is TRBV9, the J gene TRBJ2-7; D remains unclear. This CDR3 has 14 amino acids. The germline gives CDR1 SGDLS, CDR2 YYNGEE. V lost 0 bases and J lost 2, with 9 bases in between. In DNA, the CDR3 is TGTGCCAGCAGCGTAGGAGACGCACCCTACGAGCAGTACTTC. Translating it yields CASSVGDAPYEQYF.

In this sample, this clonotype turned up many times. The rearrangement links TRBV12-3 or TRBV12-4 to TRBJ2-5; D gene unclear. This CDR3 contains 15 residues. V was pared by 5 bases and J by 1 base, with 14 bases between. CDR3 DNA: TGTGCCAGCAGTCCGCCGCTTCCCGTCCAAGAGACCCAGTACTTC. This encodes CASSPPLPVQETQYF.

The rearrangement joins TRBV12-5 to TRBJ2-7; D possibly corresponds to TRBD2 (6 bases). The CDR3 contains 13 residues. Trimming took off 1 base at V and 3 bases at J, with 7 bases between the two ends. Germline loops: CDR1 LGHNT, CDR2 FRNRAP. This chain's CDR3 is CASGLDGGYEQYF. The CDR3 DNA follows: TGTGCTAGTGGTTTGGACGGGGGCTACGAGCAGTACTTC. Filled out from reference TRBV12-5 and TRBJ2-7, the complete variable domain reads DARVTQTPRHKVTEMGQEVTMRCQPILGHNTVFWYRQTMMQGLELLAYFRNRAPLDDSGMPKDRFSAEMPDATLATLKIQPSEPRDSAVYFCASGLDGGYEQYFGPGTRLTVT.

The rearrangement joins TRBV7-2 to TRBJ2-7; TRBD2 is a possible D gene (5 bases). The germline V and J ends were trimmed by 6 bases and 4 bases, with 13 bases remaining between them. The CDR3 extends over 13 amino acids. Germline-derived CDR1 and CDR2 are SGHTA and FQGNSA. As DNA, the CDR3 is TGTGCCAGCAGGGGCGGCGGGCTTTACGAGCAGTACTTC. It codes for CASRGGGLYEQYF. The variable domain in full, completed from reference TRBV7-2 and TRBJ2-7, reads GAGVSQSPSNKVTEKGKDVELRCDPISGHTALYWYRQSLGQGLEFLIYFQGNSAPDKSGLPSDRFSAERTGGSVSTLTIQRTQQEDSAVYLCASRGGGLYEQYFGPGTRLTVT.

The chain carries TRBV7-8 and TRBJ2-5; D is unclear. From germline, CDR1 is SGHVS and CDR2 FQNEAQ. V gave up 5 bases and J gave up 1 base, with 14 bases separating them. The CDR3 loop spans 15 amino acids. This chain's CDR3 is CASSREVGVQETQYF. The CDR3 DNA follows: TGTGCCAGCAGCCGCGAAGTAGGCGTCCAAGAGACCCAGTACTTC.

The chain uses TRBV29-1 and TRBJ2-3, with D perhaps TRBD2 (6 bases). Trimming stripped 5 bases from V and 2 bases from J, with 11 bases between. CDR3 size: 13 residues. Germline V CDR1 and CDR2: SQVTM, ANQGSEA. The CDR3 reads CSVWDFTTDTQYF. The CDR3 nucleotides are TGCAGCGTTTGGGACTTCACCACAGATACGCAGTATTTT.

This clonotype showed up just a few times. The rearrangement uses TRBV7-2 and TRBJ2-3; no firm D call. The V gene's germline CDR1 is SGHTA and CDR2 FQGNSA. The CDR3 consists of 14 residues. Trimming took off 2 bases at V and 0 bases at J, with 6 bases between the two ends. The CDR3: CASSLLTSTDTQYF. Written as DNA, the CDR3 is TGTGCCAGCAGCTTATTGACTAGCACAGATACGCAGTATTTT.

The genes are TRBV20-1 and TRBJ2-7; 9 positions match TRBD1. Unmatched junction bases numbered 2, after V lost 0 bases and J lost 2 bases. CDR3 length: 14 residues. Germline CDR1 and CDR2: DFQATT and SNEGSKA (reference sequence). CDR3 region: CSAREGQGAYEQYF. The CDR3 DNA follows: TGCAGTGCTAGAGAGGGACAGGGAGCCTACGAGCAGTACTTC.

This clonotype was seen ten or more times. V and J are TRBV19 and TRBJ1-5, with a weak D call TRBD1 (6 bases). This CDR3 comprises 14 residues. The germline V and J ends were trimmed by 3 bases and 10 bases, with 16 bases remaining between them. The germline V gene has CDR1 LNHDA and CDR2 SQIVND (reference sequence). CDR3 DNA: TGTGCCAGTAGTATCCCCAATACAGGGAACCCCCAGCATTTT. It specifies CASSIPNTGNPQHF.

This clonotype was observed at least ten times. The CDR3 protein is CSVIGGISYEQYF. Written as DNA, the CDR3 is TGCAGCGTTATCGGAGGGATATCCTACGAGCAGTACTTC. V and J are TRBV29-1 and TRBJ2-7; D is possibly TRBD2 (6 bases). The germline V gene encodes CDR1 SQVTM and CDR2 ANQGSEA. This CDR3 comprises 13 residues. With 5 bases removed from V and 1 base from J, the gap between germline ends came to 12 bases.

The V and J genes are TRBV6-5 and TRBJ1-1; 9 bases map to TRBD1. Losses at the gene ends were 6 bases for V and 4 bases for J; bases not matched to a gene: 6. Germline loops: CDR1 MNHEY, CDR2 SVGAGI. This CDR3 region has 14 residues. CDR3 sequence reads: CASRGTGTSTEAFF. The CDR3 nucleotides are TGTGCCAGCAGAGGGACAGGGACCAGCACTGAAGCTTTCTTT.

In this sample, this clonotype turned up a few times. The rearrangement uses TRBV20-1 and TRBJ2-3, with 8 bases aligning to TRBD2. From germline, CDR1 is DFQATT and CDR2 SNEGSKA (reference sequence). CDR3 length: 15 residues. V was clipped by 1 base and J by 1 base; unmatched bases: 4. The CDR3 sequence is CSARALAAGTDTQYF. The CDR3 DNA follows: TGCAGTGCTAGAGCACTAGCGGCCGGCACAGATACGCAGTATTTT.

The chain joins TRBV7-8 to TRBJ2-3; no reliable D call. The V end lost 6 bases, the J end lost 2 bases, and 6 bases lay between the germline ends. This CDR3 comprises 12 residues. Germline CDR1 and CDR2: SGHVS and FQNEAQ. CDR3 nucleotides: TGTGCCAGCAGTATATTCACAGATACGCAGTATTTT. It is translated as CASSIFTDTQYF.

This clonotype was detected ten times or more. The chain combines TRBV4-2 with TRBJ2-1; D is perhaps TRBD1 (5 bases). The V gene lost 0 bases and the J gene lost 2 bases, with 14 bases spanning the gap. Germline loops: CDR1 LGHNA, CDR2 YNFKEQ. This CDR3 has 17 amino acids. As DNA, the CDR3 is TGTGCCAGCAGCCAAGAGGGAACAGGCAAGACCTACAATGAGCAGTTCTTC. Its translation is CASSQEGTGKTYNEQFF.

The chain employs TRBV11-3 and TRBJ2-7; 14 bases align to TRBD2. V lost 2 bases, J lost 3 bases, and 3 bases stayed unmatched. The CDR3 is 16 residues long. In germline, CDR1 is SGHNT, CDR2 YENEEA. CDR3 residues: CASSLRGTSGSYEQYF. The CDR3 DNA is TGTGCCAGCAGCTTACGGGGGACTAGCGGGAGCTACGAGCAGTACTTC.

This clonotype appeared a few times. J is TRBJ2-3 and V is TRBV7-2; no clear D. The CDR3 sequence is 13 residues long. With 1 base removed from V and 2 bases from J, the gap between germline ends came to 4 bases. From germline, CDR1 is SGHTA and CDR2 FQGNSA. CDR3 protein: CASSLGATDTQYF. CDR3 bases: TGTGCCAGCAGCTTAGGAGCCACAGATACGCAGTATTTT.

This clonotype appeared a few times. The chain couples TRBV12-3 or TRBV12-4 to TRBJ1-6; 7 bases fit TRBD1. CDR3 length equals 17 residues. With 1 base clipped from V and 7 bases from J, the junction kept 10 bases outside the gene matches. CDR3 residues: CASSLETGTEENSPLHF. As DNA, the CDR3 is TGTGCCAGCAGTTTAGAGACCGGGACAGAAGAAAATTCACCCCTCCACTTT.

The rearrangement joins TRBV12-5 to TRBJ2-5, with 7 bases that match TRBD1. The V and J ends lost 6 bases and 5 bases, in that order; junction bases with no gene match: 9. CDR3 size: 14 residues. Looked up from germline, CDR1 is LGHNT and CDR2 is FRNRAP. The CDR3 region has the DNA TGTGCTAGTGGGTCCAGGGGGTCGGAGGAGACCCAGTACTTC. Protein: CASGSRGSEETQYF.

V and J are TRBV2 and TRBJ1-1; D unresolved. The germline V gene encodes CDR1 SNHLY and CDR2 FYNNEI. The V end was cut by 10 bases, the J end by 4 bases, with 13 bases between. The CDR3 contains 12 residues. In DNA form, the CDR3 reads TGTGCCACTCCTCTTCGAGGCACTGAAGCTTTCTTT. Translated, it gives CATPLRGTEAFF.

In this sample, this clonotype turned up many times. The chain is built from TRBV7-9 and TRBJ2-7; 8 bases match TRBD2. Trimming took 5 bases from V and 6 from J; bases not matched to a gene: 12. The CDR3 is 15 amino acids. Germline V gene lookup returns CDR1 SEHNR and CDR2 FQNEAQ (reference sequence). The CDR3: CASSPVTGGYGEQYF. The DNA for the CDR3 is TGTGCCAGCAGCCCCGTAACGGGGGGGTACGGCGAGCAGTACTTC.

This clonotype was seen once. A much larger clone lies one base from this, so it may be a read error. The chain joins TRBV12-3 or TRBV12-4 to TRBJ1-5, with 8 bases lining up with TRBD2. The J call may be faulty, since TRBJ2-3 better matches the DNA end. This CDR3 comprises 15 residues. The CDR3 nucleotides read TGTGCCAGCAGCGTCGCGGGGGGCCGAAATCAGCCCCAGTATTTT. This encodes CASSVAGGRNQPQYF.